The 21 T cell receptor beta chains below were found in one sample sequenced in a study of blood T cell repertoires in COVID-19. The method was immunoSEQ multiplex PCR; TCRdb's version includes in-frame clones alone and lacks a portion of them. In the table there are tens of thousands of clones, 65% to 90% of which are singletons. Material for sequencing was peripheral blood. The source is a woman aged 60-70 years with active COVID-19.

The gene calls are TRBV19 and TRBJ1-5, with 7 bases aligning to TRBD1. V lost 6 bases, J lost 3 bases, and 2 bases stayed unmatched. Germline assignment: CDR1 LNHDA and CDR2 SQIVND (reference sequence). CDR3 length equals 13 residues. CDR3 DNA sequence: TGTGCCAGTAGGGGACAGCACAATCAGCCCCAGCATTTT. Translation gives CASRGQHNQPQHF.

This clone was observed a single time. The chain combines TRBV19 with TRBJ1-5; 8 positions match TRBD1. CDR3 length equals 14 residues. The trim removed 7 bases at V and 0 bases at J, leaving 2 bases unmatched. CDR1 is LNHDA and CDR2 is SQIVND in the germline V gene (reference sequence). The CDR3 DNA reads as TGTGCCAGTACAGGGGGCCATAGCAATCAGCCCCAGCATTTT. This codes for CASTGGHSNQPQHF.

This clone was detected only once. V is TRBV5-1 and J is TRBJ1-6; D not certain. V was clipped by 4 bases and J by 6 bases, with 11 bases between them. Germline V CDR1 and CDR2: SGHRS, YFSETQ. CDR3 length: 14 amino acids. The CDR3 nucleotides read TGCGCCAGCAGCGAGGTTTTGAGTAATTCACCCCTCCACTTT. Encoded protein: CASSEVLSNSPLHF.

The chain carries TRBV6-1 and TRBJ2-3; D uncertain. CDR1 is MNHNS and CDR2 is SASEGT in the germline V gene. V lost 0 bases and J lost 8, with 9 bases in between. The CDR3 loop spans 13 amino acids. CDR3 coding DNA: TGTGCCAGCAGTGAAGCTTCTGAACTTACGCAGTATTTT. Translating gives CASSEASELTQYF.

The gene calls are TRBV4-1 and TRBJ2-2; 7 nucleotides agree with TRBD1. Per germline, CDR1 MGHRA and CDR2 YSYEKL. V was clipped by 0 bases and J by 6 bases; unmatched bases: 13. The CDR3 has 18 amino acids. DNA of the CDR3: TGCGCCAGCAGCCAAGAGTCTCGAGACAGGGTATCTTCCGGGGAGCTGTTTTTT. Residues: CASSQESRDRVSSGELFF.

Relative to its sample, this clone is medium-sized. This chain uses TRBV9 with TRBJ2-1; 7 bases fit TRBD2. CDR1 is SGDLS, CDR2 YYNGEE, per germline. The J segment lost 8 bases and the V segment lost 3 bases, leaving 2 bases of the junction unmatched. The CDR3 spans 12 residues. For the CDR3, the DNA is TGTGCCAGCAGCGGCCGGGGGGATGAGCAGTTCTTC. This sequence encodes CASSGRGDEQFF.

This clone is large (0.1 to 1%) by share. The chain links TRBV11-3 to TRBJ1-6; unclear D gene. V lost 2 bases to trimming and J lost 4 bases, with 3 bases between them. CDR1 and CDR2 (germline): SGHNT, YENEEA. The CDR3 has 13 residues. This chain's CDR3 is CASSLTYNSPLHF. The DNA for the CDR3 is TGTGCCAGCAGCTTAACTTATAATTCACCCCTCCACTTT.

The J gene is TRBJ2-3, the V gene TRBV5-1; D possibly corresponds to TRBD1 (5 bases). Germline-derived CDR1 and CDR2 are SGHRS and YFSETQ. The CDR3 has 14 residues. The germline V and J ends were trimmed by 2 bases and 4 bases, with 11 bases remaining between them. The CDR3 DNA reads TGCGCCAGCAGCTTACTCGAACAGGCAGATACGCAGTATTTT. Translation: CASSLLEQADTQYF. Full variable domain (missing parts from reference TRBV5-1 and TRBJ2-3): KAGVTQTPRYLIKTRGQQVTLSCSPISGHRSVSWYQQTPGQGLQFLFEYFSETQRNKGNFPGRFSGRQFSNSRSEMNVSTLELGDSALYLCASSLLEQADTQYFGPGTRLTVL.

The J gene is TRBJ2-1, the V gene TRBV6-4; D is perhaps TRBD2 (6 bases). Trimming left V 6 bases short and J 2 bases short, with 14 bases between. Germline CDR1 MRHNA, CDR2 SNTAGT. The CDR3 extends over 15 amino acids. CDR3 bases: TGTGCCAGCAGGGCGTCTAGCGCCGCCTACAATGAGCAGTTCTTC. Translation gives CASRASSAAYNEQFF.

CDR3: CASSITPGQGIGGYTF. Here the CDR3 DNA reads TGTGCCAGTAGCATCACCCCGGGACAGGGGATTGGCGGCTACACCTTC. This chain links TRBV19 with TRBJ1-2; 10 bases are a match to TRBD1. Germline CDR1 is LNHDA and CDR2 is SQIVND (reference sequence). CDR3 length: 16 amino acids. Trimming took 6 bases from V and 8 from J; bases not matched to a gene: 15. The full variable domain, rest sourced from reference TRBV19 and TRBJ1-2, is DGGITQSPKYLFRKEGQNVTLSCEQNLNHDAMYWYRQDPGQGLRLIYYSQIVNDFQKGDIAEGYSVSREKKESFPLTVTSAQKNPTAFYLCASSITPGQGIGGYTFGSGTRLTVV.

The CDR3 is CASSEGAPNTEAFF. In DNA form, the CDR3 reads TGTGCCAGCAGTGAAGGGGCCCCGAACACTGAAGCTTTCTTT. This chain joins TRBV2 and TRBJ1-1; D is ambiguous. The CDR3 consists of 14 residues. V gave up 1 base and J gave up 1 base, with 7 bases separating them. CDR1 SNHLY and CDR2 FYNNEI come from the germline V gene.

The J gene is TRBJ1-5, the V gene TRBV6-5; D is uncertain. Trimming cost V 6 bases and J 0 bases, with 12 bases left between them. Germline loops: CDR1 MNHEY, CDR2 SVGAGI. This CDR3 is built from 15 residues. CDR3 nucleotide sequence: TGTGCCAGCAGCCGAAAGAGATATAGCAATCAGCCCCAGCATTTT. Its protein is CASSRKRYSNQPQHF.

This chain uses TRBV20-1 with TRBJ2-3, with 11 bases fitting TRBD2. With V trimmed by 3 bases and J by 2 bases, 7 bases remained unmatched. CDR1 and CDR2 (germline): DFQATT, SNEGSKA (reference sequence). The CDR3 consists of 16 residues. The CDR3 DNA is TGCAGTGCTAGTCCTACTAGCGGGGGCTTCACAGATACGCAGTATTTT. Its protein product is CSASPTSGGFTDTQYF.

V usage is TRBV3-1 (or the pseudogene TRBV3-2) and J usage is TRBJ1-2; D unclear. CDR3 length: 15 residues. The ends were cut back, 1 base at V and 0 bases at J, with 9 bases in the middle. CDR1 is LGHDT and CDR2 is YNNKEL in the germline V gene (reference sequence). This CDR3 reads CASSQAGGTNYGYTF. CDR3 DNA: TGTGCCAGCAGCCAAGCAGGCGGGACTAACTATGGCTACACCTTC.

The chain joins TRBV4-1 to TRBJ1-4; TRBD1 is a possible D gene (5 bases). Germline-derived CDR1 and CDR2 are MGHRA and YSYEKL. The V end lost 4 bases, the J end lost 4 bases, and 16 bases lay between the germline ends. There are 16 residues in the CDR3. This CDR3 is CASSLLSIRVNEKLFF. The CDR3 DNA is TGCGCCAGCAGCCTTCTATCAATCAGGGTTAATGAAAAACTGTTTTTT.

The chain uses TRBV5-1 and TRBJ2-1; 9 positions match TRBD2. V was pared by 2 bases and J by 6 bases, with 6 bases of the junction left unmatched. The CDR3 consists of 15 residues. CDR1 is SGHRS and CDR2 is YFSETQ in the germline V gene. This chain's CDR3 is CASSLSQREVNEQFF. The CDR3 DNA sequence: TGCGCCAGCAGCTTATCCCAGCGGGAGGTCAATGAGCAGTTCTTC.

V usage is TRBV6-1 and J usage is TRBJ1-1, with 7 bases aligning to TRBD1. The CDR3 totals 15 residues. Germline lookup yields CDR1 MNHNS and CDR2 SASEGT. V shed 1 base and J 8 bases; nucleotides not matched to a gene: 10. CDR3 in amino acids: CASSEGGTVTFEAFF. DNA for the CDR3: TGTGCCAGCAGTGAAGGAGGGACAGTTACATTCGAAGCTTTCTTT.

The J gene is TRBJ1-2, the V gene TRBV6-6; 8 positions match TRBD1. The CDR3 contains 13 residues. The trim removed 6 bases at V and 5 bases at J, leaving 5 bases unmatched. Per germline, CDR1 MNHNY and CDR2 SVGAGI (reference sequence). CDR3 region: CASSDTGGYGYTF. The CDR3 nucleotides are TGTGCCAGCAGCGATACAGGGGGGTATGGCTACACCTTC.

The chain employs TRBV5-1 and TRBJ2-5; tentative D call: TRBD1 (5 bases). Germline lookup yields CDR1 SGHRS and CDR2 YFSETQ. The CDR3 extends over 14 amino acids. V was shortened by 5 bases and J by 5 bases, with 16 bases between the two germline ends. CDR3 DNA sequence: TGCGCCAGCAGAGGCCAGGGAACTATGGAGACCCAGTACTTC. It encodes CASRGQGTMETQYF. The variable domain in full, with the rest retrieved from reference TRBV5-1 and TRBJ2-5, is KAGVTQTPRYLIKTRGQQVTLSCSPISGHRSVSWYQQTPGQGLQFLFEYFSETQRNKGNFPGRFSGRQFSNSRSEMNVSTLELGDSALYLCASRGQGTMETQYFGPGTRLLVL.

This chain links TRBV28 with TRBJ1-3, with D possibly matching TRBD1 (5 bases). V dropped 3 bases and J dropped 0 bases, with 15 bases sitting between them. The CDR3 loop spans 17 amino acids. CDR1 MDHEN and CDR2 SYDVKM come from the germline V gene. The DNA of the CDR3 is TGTGCCAGCAGTTTGGGAGGACACCGCTTCTCTGGAAACACCATATATTTT. Protein: CASSLGGHRFSGNTIYF. The entire variable domain, with the rest obtained from reference TRBV28 and TRBJ1-3, is as follows: DVKVTQSSRYLVKRTGEKVFLECVQDMDHENMFWYRQDPGLGLRLIYFSYDVKMKEKGDIPEGYSVSREKKERFSLILESASTNQTSMYLCASSLGGHRFSGNTIYFGEGSWLTVV.

The chain couples TRBV11-2 to TRBJ2-5, with D possibly being TRBD1 (6 bases). Trimming shortened V by 5 bases and J by 6 bases, and 19 bases separated the two germline ends. This CDR3 is built from 15 residues. The V gene's germline CDR1 is SGHAT and CDR2 FQNNGV. This CDR3 reads CASSVNREVSKTQYF. In DNA form, the CDR3 reads TGTGCCAGCAGCGTTAACAGGGAAGTGTCAAAGACCCAGTACTTC.